The T cell receptor beta chain under discussion was sequenced for a study of T-cell memory formation after mild COVID-19. Study-level background: TCR clustering was largely donor specific. The study's findings and limits: CD4/CD8 balance held among clones contracting day 15 to 85, and later expanders leaned CD4+.

This clonotype appeared many times. Its antigen is not identified. MiXCR, applied by TCRdb to the 5' RACE reads, yields one record per CDR3 protein. Counted here are about 170,000 distinct CDR3 sequences, approximately 13% occurring once; the ten biggest clones make up roughly 3.3%. Trimming removed 2 bases from V and 4 bases from J, with 7 bases in between. The CDR3 is 13 residues long. Germline V gene lookup returns CDR1 SGHTA and CDR2 FQGTGA. The sequence came from a man aged 18 to 29 who had mild COVID-19 (a few samples of this study predate the infection). Cell type and time point are not known. Sequencing was carried out using PBMCs or a T cell subset sorted from them (not recorded which). The V call is TRBV7-3, the J call TRBJ2-3, with D possibly matching TRBD1 (5 bases). CDR3 DNA sequence: TGTGCCAGCAGCTTACAGGGATCAGATACGCAGTATTTT. Its protein is CASSLQGSDTQYF.